These 7 T cell receptor beta chains came from one sample sequenced in a study of human T cells and chemical hapten exposure. Time point indicated: pre-sensitization, week 0. As to treatment: therapeutic diphenylcyclopropenone sensitization with weekly scalp DPC. TCRdb re-derived calls from the RACE reads in MiXCR, one entry per CDR3 protein. The sample has tens of thousands of distinct CDR3 sequences, 12% to 15% seen once. The specimen was whole blood, collected in connection with sensitization to the hapten diphenylcyclopropenone (DPC). These receptors were taken from a woman in her forties or fifties with alopecia areata. Some clones in this sample may be carry-over from other donors' samples.

This chain links TRBV11-2 with TRBJ1-1; no clear D gene. This CDR3 has 15 residues. Per germline, CDR1 SGHAT and CDR2 FQNNGV. Trimming stripped 1 base from V and 0 bases from J, with 9 bases between. The CDR3 sequence is CASSLVTNMNTEAFF. As DNA, the CDR3 is TGTGCCAGCAGCTTAGTCACTAACATGAACACTGAAGCTTTCTTT. The complete variable domain, with remaining parts taken from reference TRBV11-2 and TRBJ1-1, reads EAGVAQSPRYKIIEKRQSVAFWCNPISGHATLYWYQQILGQGPKLLIQFQNNGVVDDSQLPKDRFSAERLKGVDSTLKIQPAKLEDSAVYLCASSLVTNMNTEAFFGQGTRLTVV.

The chain is built from TRBV28 and TRBJ2-7, with 12 bases that match TRBD2. Germline assignment: CDR1 MDHEN and CDR2 SYDVKM. The V gene end was trimmed by 6 bases and the J gene end by 2 bases; junction bases not matched to a gene: 2. CDR3 length: 14 residues. The CDR3 region has the DNA TGTGCCAGCAGAGCTAGCGGGAGGGCCTACGAGCAGTACTTC. It yields the protein CASRASGRAYEQYF.

The chain combines TRBV18 with TRBJ2-1, with TRBD2 matching over 9 bases. Per the germline V gene, CDR1 is KGHSH and CDR2 is LQKENI. The CDR3 loop spans 16 amino acids. The V gene end was trimmed by 2 bases and the J gene end by 8 bases; junction bases not matched to a gene: 10. The CDR3 loop is CASSPIAGGPGHEQFF. The CDR3 DNA sequence: TGTGCCAGCTCACCAATCGCGGGAGGGCCGGGCCATGAGCAGTTCTTC.

This chain connects TRBV27 to TRBJ2-7; weak D call: TRBD2 (5 bases). This CDR3 has 15 residues. Trimming shortened V by 5 bases and J by 1 base, and 15 bases separated the two germline ends. Germline CDR1 reads MNHEY; CDR2 reads SMNVEV (reference sequence). In DNA, the CDR3 is TGTGCCAGCAGTCCGGCGGGCCTAGTTTCCTACGAGCAGTACTTC. Encoded protein: CASSPAGLVSYEQYF.

The chain is built from TRBV7-2 and TRBJ2-2; 11 bases line up with TRBD2. Trimming removed 5 bases from V and 7 bases from J; junction bases left unmatched: 9. This CDR3 contains 16 residues. In germline, CDR1 is SGHTA, CDR2 FQGNSA. CDR3 nucleotide sequence: TGTGCCAGCAGCCCGGGCCGTAGCGGGAGGGTCGGGGAGCTGTTTTTT. As protein: CASSPGRSGRVGELFF.

In its sample, this clonotype was seen a few times. V gene TRBV7-9 combines with J gene TRBJ2-7; TRBD2 matches 11 bases. The V segment lost 5 bases and the J segment 3 bases; nucleotides outside the gene matches: 9. The CDR3 covers 16 residues. CDR1 SEHNR and CDR2 FQNEAQ come from the germline V gene (reference sequence). For the CDR3, the DNA is TGTGCCAGCAGCCTGCTCCAGACTAGCGGGAACTACGAGCAGTACTTC. Protein sequence: CASSLLQTSGNYEQYF. Looking up the rest from reference TRBV7-9 and TRBJ2-7 gives the full variable domain: DTGVSQNPRHKITKRGQNVTFRCDPISEHNRLYWYRQTLGQGPEFLTYFQNEAQLEKSRLLSDRFSAERPKGSFSTLEIQRTEQGDSAMYLCASSLLQTSGNYEQYFGPGTRLTVT.

Ten or more counts support this clonotype. The chain employs TRBV29-1 and TRBJ2-1; D unclear. The CDR3 has 16 residues. Germline V gene data show CDR1 as SQVTM and CDR2 as ANQGSEA. Trimming took 0 bases from V and 1 from J, leaving 13 bases between them. CDR3 DNA sequence: TGCAGCGTTGAAGATGCCTCCATTAGGTCCTACAATGAGCAGTTCTTC. This codes for CSVEDASIRSYNEQFF.